These 26 T cell receptor beta chains originate from one sample sequenced in a study of T cells after yellow fever vaccination. One entry per CDR3 protein, called by TCRdb with MiXCR from the 5' RACE reads. The sample yields hundreds of thousands of distinct CDR3 sequences, 15% to 20% seen once. Sequenced material: PBMCs, taken 15 days after the yellow fever booster vaccination. The receptor set was obtained from a man younger than 45 who received the YFV17D yellow fever vaccine.

This clonotype was detected only a few times. The chain combines TRBV4-3 with TRBJ2-1; either TRBD1 or TRBD2 may supply D (5 bases each). Between the trimmed V and J ends, which lost 0 bases and 6 bases, there was a span of 12 bases. The CDR3 is 15 amino acids. Germline CDR1 LGHNA, CDR2 YSLEER. The CDR3 sequence: CASSQDQGRGNEQFF. The CDR3 coding sequence is TGCGCCAGCAGCCAAGATCAGGGTCGGGGCAATGAGCAGTTCTTC.

V is TRBV5-1 and J is TRBJ1-2; D gene uncertain. The CDR3 runs 14 residues. Trimming cost V 0 bases and J 1 base, with 7 bases left between them. The V gene's germline CDR1 is SGHRS and CDR2 YFSETQ. This CDR3 is CASSLEAVNYGYTF. DNA for the CDR3: TGCGCCAGCAGCTTGGAGGCAGTTAACTATGGCTACACCTTC.

This clonotype was seen a handful of times. The rearrangement joins TRBV19 to TRBJ2-3, with TRBD2 matching over 9 bases. The CDR3 extends over 13 amino acids. Germline V gives CDR1 LNHDA, CDR2 SQIVND (reference sequence). V lost 8 bases, J lost 6 bases, and 6 bases stayed unmatched. The CDR3 nucleotides are TGTGCCAGTGGCGGGAGGGCCAGGGATACGCAGTATTTT. It is translated as CASGGRARDTQYF.

This clonotype was picked up a small number of times. This chain links TRBV10-3 with TRBJ2-5; D gene ambiguous. The germline gives CDR1 ENHRY, CDR2 SYGVKD. CDR3 size: 13 residues. V was shortened by 10 bases and J by 5 bases, with 17 bases between the two germline ends. This CDR3 reads CATTWPDGETQYF. Written as DNA, the CDR3 is TGTGCCACCACTTGGCCCGACGGGGAGACCCAGTACTTC.

This clonotype has a handful of counts. This chain joins TRBV3-1 and TRBJ2-3; no clear D gene. Trimming pared 3 bases from V and 13 bases from J, leaving 20 bases between. The CDR3 totals 14 residues. Germline values: CDR1 LGHDT, CDR2 YNNKEL (reference sequence). DNA for the CDR3: TGTGCCAGCAGCCAGACCGTGGGTGTTCATCCTGAGTATTTT. It is translated as CASSQTVGVHPEYF.

Only a few counts were recorded for this clonotype. V usage is TRBV29-1 and J usage is TRBJ2-7; D unresolved. Germline CDR1 SQVTM, CDR2 ANQGSEA. The germline V and J ends were trimmed by 6 bases and 0 bases, with 12 bases remaining between them. The CDR3 has 13 amino acids. CDR3 DNA sequence: TGCAGCGTGAAAGGCCTGTTCTCCTACGAGCAGTACTTC. It encodes CSVKGLFSYEQYF.

This clonotype came up once. This chain joins TRBV5-4 and TRBJ2-4; the D gene could be TRBD1 or TRBD2 (6 bases each). Trimming cost V 4 bases and J 5 bases, with 13 bases left between them. From germline, CDR1 is SGHNT and CDR2 YYREEE (reference sequence). This CDR3 comprises 14 residues. The CDR3 loop reads CASSTGGAENIQYF. CDR3 sequence (DNA): TGTGCCAGCAGCACCGGGGGCGCGGAAAACATTCAGTACTTC.

V usage is TRBV12-3 or TRBV12-4 and J usage is TRBJ2-7; D tentatively reads TRBD1 or TRBD2 (5 bases each). This CDR3 is built from 13 residues. V dropped 5 bases and J dropped 6 bases, with 14 bases sitting between them. The CDR3 DNA reads as TGTGCCAGCAGTGGCCGGGGCCGAGGCGAGCAGTACTTC. It encodes CASSGRGRGEQYF.

This chain uses TRBV20-1 with TRBJ2-5; 10 bases are shared with TRBD2. The germline V gene has CDR1 DFQATT and CDR2 SNEGSKA (reference sequence). CDR3 length: 16 amino acids. Trimming took 0 bases from V and 6 from J; bases not matched to a gene: 10. This CDR3 is CSARDLLAGYRQTQYF. The CDR3 coding sequence is TGCAGTGCTAGAGATCTACTAGCGGGATACCGGCAGACCCAGTACTTC.

This clonotype was counted a single time. Its ends do not fully match the called genes, so a read error is possible. The J gene is TRBJ2-1, the V gene TRBV12-3 or TRBV12-4; TRBD2 agrees at 12 bases. The CDR3 runs to 14 residues. The chain's CDR3 is CASRRTSGAHEPFF. CDR3 in DNA: TGTGCCAGCAGAAGGACTAGCGGGGCCCATGAGCCGTTCTTC.

The chain couples TRBV11-3 to TRBJ1-4, with D perhaps matching TRBD1 (5 bases). V lost 1 base to trimming and J lost 0 bases, with 27 bases between them. This CDR3 is built from 22 residues. CDR1 is SGHNT and CDR2 is YENEEA in the germline V gene. The CDR3 nucleotides read TGTGCCAGCAGCTTAGTTAGTTTGATGTACGGGGCCCGGGGAACAACTAATGAAAAACTGTTTTTT. This encodes CASSLVSLMYGARGTTNEKLFF.

This clonotype occurred a few times. The rearrangement links TRBV20-1 to TRBJ2-5; D is perhaps TRBD1 (6 bases). The germline V and J ends were trimmed by 6 bases and 1 base, with 15 bases remaining between them. Germline loops: CDR1 DFQATT, CDR2 SNEGSKA (reference sequence). This CDR3 is 14 amino acids long. CDR3 protein: CSAGRKQGQETQYF. The CDR3 DNA reads TGCAGTGCGGGGCGCAAACAGGGCCAAGAGACCCAGTACTTC.

This clonotype was detected a few times. The J gene is TRBJ1-6, the V gene TRBV5-1; D is unresolved. Trimming stripped 0 bases from V and 6 bases from J, with 4 bases between. Germline CDR1 and CDR2: SGHRS and YFSETQ. The CDR3 length is 13 residues. Written as DNA, the CDR3 is TGCGCCAGCAGCTTGGAAACTAATTCACCCCTCCACTTT. The encoded protein is CASSLETNSPLHF.

This clonotype turned up a few times. This chain uses TRBV19 with TRBJ2-7; perhaps TRBD1 as D (6 bases). Trimming took off 9 bases at V and 2 bases at J, with 17 bases between the two ends. Germline values: CDR1 LNHDA, CDR2 SQIVND (reference sequence). The CDR3 runs 14 residues. CDR3 residues: CASSVGTRTYEQYF. The CDR3 DNA sequence: TGTGCCAGCTCTGTGGGGACAAGAACCTACGAGCAGTACTTC.

This clonotype showed up just a few times. V usage is TRBV12-3 or TRBV12-4 and J usage is TRBJ2-5; D is unresolved. V was shortened by 1 base and J by 5 bases, with 8 bases between the two germline ends. This CDR3 is 13 amino acids long. CDR3 nucleotide sequence: TGTGCCAGCAGTTTAGGAGAGGCGGAGACCCAGTACTTC. Translation: CASSLGEAETQYF.

The gene calls are TRBV11-2 and TRBJ2-3; TRBD2 matches 16 bases. The CDR3 sequence is 19 residues long. The ends lost 5 bases at V and 4 bases at J; junction bases unmatched: 12. Germline V lookup: CDR1 SGHAT, CDR2 FQNNGV. Here the CDR3 DNA reads TGTGCCAGCAGCGCCCTGGGACTAGCGGGAGGGCCTATCCCAGATACGCAGTATTTT. It encodes CASSALGLAGGPIPDTQYF. The full variable domain, in which reference TRBV11-2 and TRBJ2-3 provide the parts outside the CDR3, is EAGVAQSPRYKIIEKRQSVAFWCNPISGHATLYWYQQILGQGPKLLIQFQNNGVVDDSQLPKDRFSAERLKGVDSTLKIQPAKLEDSAVYLCASSALGLAGGPIPDTQYFGPGTRLTVL.

The genes are TRBV24-1 and TRBJ2-1; D is unclear. Germline assignment: CDR1 KGHDR and CDR2 SFDVKD. This CDR3 region has 16 residues. The V gene lost 2 bases and the J gene lost 0 bases, with 10 bases spanning the gap. The CDR3 region is CATSDYSSVSYNEQFF. The CDR3 DNA reads as TGTGCCACCAGTGATTATTCTAGTGTCTCCTACAATGAGCAGTTCTTC.

The chain joins TRBV28 to TRBJ2-1; 9 nucleotides match TRBD2. The CDR3 covers 15 residues. J lost 3 bases, V lost 7 bases, and 7 bases had no gene match. Germline loops: CDR1 MDHEN, CDR2 SYDVKM. Here the CDR3 reads CASKTSGLFYNEQFF. Written as DNA, the CDR3 is TGTGCCAGCAAGACTAGCGGTCTTTTCTACAATGAGCAGTTCTTC.

This clonotype was seen a handful of times. The CDR3 nucleotides read TGTGCCAGCGAAGGACCGACTAATGAAAAACTGTTTTTT. It specifies CASEGPTNEKLFF. The V gene is TRBV24-1, the J gene TRBJ1-4, with D hard to call. Germline V CDR1 and CDR2: KGHDR, SFDVKD. This CDR3 contains 13 residues. The V end was cut by 11 bases, the J end by 2 bases, with 11 bases between.

About this clonotype: A read error may explain this, as a much larger clone is one base away. This CDR3 is missing its conserved last phenylalanine or tryptophan, likely due to a read error. This rearrangement joins TRBV27 to TRBJ2-5, with D hard to call. V dropped 5 bases and J dropped 4 bases, with 11 bases sitting between them. CDR1 and CDR2 from the germline V gene are MNHEY and SMNVEV (reference sequence). The CDR3 has 13 residues. The CDR3 region has the DNA TGTGCCAGCAGTCCCGGTGGGCGAGAGACCCAGTACCTC. Its protein is CASSPGGRETQYL.

This clonotype was picked up a small number of times. The V and J genes are TRBV20-1 and TRBJ2-2; a possible D gene is TRBD2 (6 bases). The CDR3 consists of 16 residues. Trimming removed 4 bases from V and 6 bases from J, with 21 bases in between. Germline CDR1 and CDR2: DFQATT and SNEGSKA (reference sequence). This chain's CDR3 is CSATLRDPTGAGELFF. In DNA form, the CDR3 reads TGCAGTGCTACACTCCGGGACCCAACGGGGGCCGGGGAGCTGTTTTTT.

The V gene is TRBV20-1, the J gene TRBJ2-1; 7 bases are shared with TRBD2. The germline V gene encodes CDR1 DFQATT and CDR2 SNEGSKA (reference sequence). V trimming: 5 bases; J trimming: 11 bases; junction bases outside the gene matches: 15. This CDR3 comprises 14 residues. The chain's CDR3 is CSADRRAVLAKQFF. DNA for the CDR3: TGCAGTGCTGACCGCAGAGCGGTACTAGCGAAGCAGTTCTTC.

J is TRBJ1-1 and V is TRBV12-3 or TRBV12-4; no clear D gene. The CDR3 runs to 13 residues. Trimming pared 7 bases from V and 3 bases from J, leaving 12 bases between. The CDR3 sequence is CASITTLYTEAFF. CDR3 coding DNA: TGTGCCAGCATCACTACCCTCTACACTGAAGCTTTCTTT.

This clonotype was detected many times. The chain links TRBV6-5 to TRBJ2-1, with TRBD2 identical over 8 bases. CDR1 and CDR2 (germline): MNHEY, SVGAGI. This CDR3 has 13 amino acids. V shed 8 bases and J 2 bases; nucleotides not matched to a gene: 2. The CDR3 DNA follows: TGTGCCAGCCGACTAGCGCCCTACAATGAGCAGTTCTTC. This codes for CASRLAPYNEQFF.

The chain has TRBV11-2 and TRBJ2-1; TRBD2 aligns across 8 bases. J was trimmed by 8 bases and V by 10 bases; bases with no gene match: 4. Germline CDR1 and CDR2: SGHAT and FQNNGV. The CDR3 runs to 11 residues. CDR3 sequence: CATSGGDEQFF. DNA of the CDR3: TGTGCCACCTCCGGGGGGGATGAGCAGTTCTTC.

This clonotype was recorded once. The rearrangement joins TRBV11-2 to TRBJ2-7; the D is unclear. Trimming took 0 bases from V and 0 from J, leaving 12 bases between them. The length of the CDR3 is 16 residues. CDR1 is SGHAT, CDR2 FQNNGV, per germline. This CDR3 reads CASSLDSFSYSYEQYF. Here the CDR3 DNA reads TGTGCCAGCAGCTTAGATAGCTTCTCATACTCCTACGAGCAGTACTTC.